This TCR beta chain was identified during a study of monozygotic twins with inflammatory bowel disease. This CDR3 has 12 amino acids. Germline values: CDR1 GTSNPN, CDR2 SVGIG (reference sequence). Template switching was used to attach UMIs, which incorporated a 6-nucleotide sample barcode. Following a re-call of the 5' RACE reads, TCRdb has one entry per CDR3 protein and lacks DNA. The record lists about 150,000 distinct CDR3 sequences, of which the ten most abundant hold 0.95% to 1.5%. The rearrangement joins TRBV30 to TRBJ2-7; TCRdb's assignment of TRBD1 cannot be checked, as there is no DNA. The sequence derives from a human donor with ulcerative colitis or Crohn's disease, or a healthy co-twin of an affected twin (not recorded which). Sequencing input: blood. The chain's CDR3 is CAFHRGLGEQYF.